The 21 T cell receptor beta chains below all came from one sample that was sequenced in a study of tumor-infiltrating lymphocytes in primary liver carcinoma. A primer in the constant region served to generate TCR beta cDNA from 450 to 600 ng of total RNA. ARM-PCR, slightly modified, supplied the TCR beta libraries through three nested multiplex PCR rounds. The two initial PCR rounds, about 9 cycles each, used TRBV1-TRBV30 forward and C-beta reverse primers. Each CDR3 protein is one row after TCRdb ran MiXCR on the multiplex PCR reads. The profile shows about 29,000 distinct CDR3 sequences, over 65% of them singletons. Total RNA and DNA came together from roughly 20-30 mg of bulk tissue without cell sorting. The sequencing sample was made of liver tumor tissue from sampling region 5. As to subset: tumor region T5, tumor centre. These TCRs come from a man in his forties with primary liver carcinoma and hepatitis B virus infection.

In the case of this clonotype: One end of the junction fails to match germline, which may point to a read error. The CDR3 reads CAGSEASVVSQYF. CDR3 DNA: TGTGCCGGCAGTGAAGCGTCGGTAGTTTCGCAGTATTTT. The chain carries TRBV6-1 and TRBJ2-3; D gene uncertain. The CDR3 contains 13 residues. CDR1 and CDR2 from the germline V gene are MNHNS and SASEGT.

CDR3 sequence: CASSLGVSFLAETQETQYF. As DNA, the CDR3 is TGTGCCAGCAGTTTAGGCGTCTCGTTCCTAGCGGAGACACAAGAGACCCAGTACTTC. This chain connects TRBV12-3 or TRBV12-4 to TRBJ2-5; 7 bases agree with TRBD2. This CDR3 is 19 amino acids long. Trimming took 1 base from V and 2 from J; bases not matched to a gene: 16.

Worth noting for this clonotype: Mismatch with germline at one junction end may stem from a read error. The chain carries TRBV6-1 and TRBJ1-5, with no clear D. Germline CDR1 MNHNS, CDR2 SASEGT. The CDR3 contains 15 residues. CDR3 loop: CASSEISYSNQHQHF. The DNA of the CDR3 is TGTGCCAGCAGTGAAATCTCCTACAGCAATCAGCACCAGCATTTC.

This chain links TRBV11-2 with TRBJ2-1; D not certain. The germline CDR1 and CDR2 sequences are SGHAT and FQNNGV. This CDR3 region has 14 residues. The CDR3 DNA follows: TGTGTCGGCAGCTTATATTGGCTAGTTAGTGAGCAGTTCTTC. Translating gives CVGSLYWLVSEQFF.

V and J are TRBV11-2 and TRBJ2-2; D gene unclear. Per the germline V gene, CDR1 is SGHAT and CDR2 is FQNNGV. The V end lost 3 bases, the J end lost 8 bases, and 16 bases lay between the germline ends. The CDR3 runs 15 residues. The CDR3 sequence: CASSFARSNAGELFF. The CDR3 nucleotides are TGTGCCAGCAGCTTTGCGAGATCGAACGCAGGGGAGCTGTTTTTT.

Details on this clonotype: The junction differs from germline at one of its ends, possibly a read error. The chain is built from TRBV7-9 and TRBJ2-7, with 9 bases identical to TRBD2. Looked up from germline, CDR1 is SEHNR and CDR2 is FQNEAQ (reference sequence). The CDR3 totals 14 residues. CDR3 coding DNA: TGTGCCATCAGCCGGACTAGCGAGTACTACGAGCAATACTTC. This codes for CAISRTSEYYEQYF.

Notes on this clonotype: The conserved phenylalanine or tryptophan is not found at the CDR3 terminus, so this likely reflects a read error. The CDR3 nucleotides read TGTGCCAGCAGCGCCCAGCCATTCCTAGTTAACACCGGGGAGCTGTTTTTA. It is translated as CASSAQPFLVNTGELFL. The chain uses TRBV11-1 and TRBJ2-2; no firm D call. V lost 5 bases, J lost 2 bases, and 18 bases lay in between. CDR3 length: 17 residues. Germline lookup yields CDR1 SGHAT and CDR2 FQDESV (reference sequence).

Notes on this clonotype: Since the CDR3 does not end with the conserved phenylalanine or tryptophan, this likely comes from a read error. The rearrangement links TRBV10-1 to TRBJ2-1, with TRBD2 as a possible D gene (6 bases). The CDR3 is made up of 14 amino acids. Germline V gene sequence: CDR1 WNHNN, CDR2 SYGVQD (reference sequence). With 3 bases removed from V and 11 bases from J, the gap between germline ends came to 17 bases. The CDR3 protein is CASSDNGRSNKQFL. CDR3 in DNA: TGCGCCAGCAGTGATAACGGGAGATCAAATAAGCAGTTCCTC.

Note on this clonotype: The junction departs from germline at one end; a sequencing error may be responsible. The chain has TRBV6-5 and TRBJ2-7, with a tentative D call TRBD2 (5 bases). CDR1 and CDR2 (germline): MNHEY, SVGAGI. The CDR3 runs to 11 residues. The CDR3 sequence: CASKIDYEQYF. The DNA for the CDR3 is TGTGCCAGCAAGATAGACTACGAGCAGTACTTT.

Turning to this clonotype: A read error may account for a junction end that differs from germline. The chain employs TRBV11-2 and TRBJ2-2; maybe TRBD2 (5 bases). The germline V gene encodes CDR1 SGHAT and CDR2 FQNNGV. The CDR3 contains 15 residues. CDR3 sequence: CASSFRQSNAGELLF. The CDR3 DNA follows: TGTGCCAGCAGCTTTAGACAATCGAACGCCGGGGAGCTGCTTTTT.

This sequence joins TRBV4-1 and TRBJ1-2; TRBD1 might be the D (6 bases). The CDR3 totals 14 residues. CDR1 and CDR2 from the germline V gene are MGHRA and YSYEKL. CDR3 nucleotide sequence: TGCGCTGGCAGCCAAGGTGACAGGAACTATGGCTACACCTTC. Protein product: CAGSQGDRNYGYTF.

About this clonotype itself: This could be a read error, since a much larger clone is one nucleotide away. The rearrangement links TRBV7-3 to TRBJ2-5, with D unresolved. CDR1 SGHTA and CDR2 FQGTGA come from the germline V gene. The CDR3 extends over 14 amino acids. The CDR3 protein is CASSFIGFQESQYF. The CDR3 DNA is TGTGCCAGCAGCTTTATTGGGTTCCAAGAGTCCCAGTACTTC.

With respect to this clonotype: Compared with germline, one end of the junction differs, possibly owing to a read error. The V and J genes are TRBV4-1 and TRBJ2-7; perhaps D is TRBD1 or TRBD2 (5 bases each). The CDR3 extends over 15 amino acids. CDR1 is MGHRA, CDR2 YSYEKL, per germline. CDR3 nucleotides: TGCGCTAGCAGCCAAGATACAGTGGGGGCCTACGAGCAGTACTTC. Translation: CASSQDTVGAYEQYF.

This clonotype came up a few times. The junction departs from germline at one end; a sequencing error may be responsible. This chain links TRBV5-1 with TRBJ2-3; 10 bases line up with TRBD2. This CDR3 spans 15 amino acids. Germline V gives CDR1 SGHRS, CDR2 YFSETQ. As DNA, the CDR3 is TGCGCCAGCAGCTTGATAGCGGGAGGTACAGATACGCTGTATTTT. Amino acid sequence: CASSLIAGGTDTLYF.

A remark on this clonotype: The missing conserved phenylalanine or tryptophan at the end of this CDR3 makes a read error likely. The rearrangement joins TRBV4-3 to TRBJ2-1; 10 nucleotides agree with TRBD2. This CDR3 is 16 amino acids long. CDR1 and CDR2 (germline): LGHNA, YSLEER. The trim removed 1 base at V and 9 bases at J, leaving 9 bases unmatched. The CDR3: CASSQGSASGRIEQFL. CDR3 in DNA: TGCGCCAGCAGCCAAGGGAGTGCTAGCGGGAGAATTGAGCAGTTCTTA.

The count of this clonotype is one. This may stem from a read error, because a much larger clone lies one nucleotide away. J is TRBJ2-2 and V is TRBV6-5, with 8 bases aligning to TRBD1. The CDR3 is 15 residues long. CDR1 and CDR2 from the germline V gene are MNHEY and SVGAGI. CDR3 coding DNA: TGTACCAGCAGTTCGCGGACAGGGTTCACCGGGGAGCTGTTTTTT. Translated, it gives CTSSSRTGFTGELFF.

This clonotype was detected once. Given the absence of the conserved phenylalanine or tryptophan at the CDR3 end, a read error is likely. The V call is TRBV11-2, the J call TRBJ2-1; TRBD2 matches at 9 bases. The CDR3 loop spans 16 amino acids. The germline V gene has CDR1 SGHAT and CDR2 FQNNGV. The CDR3 DNA reads TGTGCCAGGAGCTTGGAGCTCCTAGCGGGAATGAATAAGCAGTTCTTA. Protein product: CARSLELLAGMNKQFL.

This clonotype was seen once. Written as DNA, the CDR3 is TGTGCCAGCAGCTTAAGACTAGCGGGTGACTCGAGCGAGACCCAGTACTTC. Encoded protein: CASSLRLAGDSSETQYF. The V call is TRBV11-2, the J call TRBJ2-5; the match to TRBD2 covers 10 bases. V was pared by 2 bases and J by 5 bases, with 11 bases of the junction left unmatched. The CDR3 spans 17 residues. From germline, CDR1 is SGHAT and CDR2 FQNNGV. Variable domain in full (rest from reference TRBV11-2 and TRBJ2-5): EAGVAQSPRYKIIEKRQSVAFWCNPISGHATLYWYQQILGQGPKLLIQFQNNGVVDDSQLPKDRFSAERLKGVDSTLKIQPAKLEDSAVYLCASSLRLAGDSSETQYFGPGTRLLVL.

Concerning this clonotype: The germline gene is not matched at one end of the junction; a read error may be the cause. The chain uses TRBV19 and TRBJ2-5; TRBD1 aligns across 8 bases. The CDR3 spans 14 residues. CDR1 is LNHDA, CDR2 SQIVND, per germline (reference sequence). CDR3 loop: CASSMWQGAETKYF. Here the CDR3 DNA reads TGTGCCAGTAGTATGTGGCAGGGGGCCGAGACCAAGTACTTC.

Comment on this clonotype: The junction differs from germline at one of its ends, possibly a read error. The rearrangement uses TRBV11-2 and TRBJ2-1; TRBD2 matches 10 bases. This CDR3 region has 15 residues. Per germline, CDR1 SGHAT and CDR2 FQNNGV. The CDR3 loop reads CARSPQREGLAERFF. The DNA of the CDR3 is TGTGCCAGGAGCCCCCAGCGGGAGGGATTGGCTGAGCGGTTCTTC. The full variable domain, in which reference TRBV11-2 and TRBJ2-1 provide the parts outside the CDR3, is EAGVAQSPRYKIIEKRQSVAFWCNPISGHATLYWYQQILGQGPKLLIQFQNNGVVDDSQLPKDRFSAERLKGVDSTLKIQPAKLEDSAVYLCARSPQREGLAERFFGPGTRLTVL.

This rearrangement joins TRBV11-3 to TRBJ2-2, with D unresolved. Trimming removed 5 bases from V and 9 bases from J, with 13 bases in between. Germline lookup yields CDR1 SGHNT and CDR2 YENEEA. The CDR3 sequence is 13 residues long. The CDR3 DNA reads TGTGCCAGCAGCGATCGGATAGGCAGGGAGCTGTTTTTT. Its protein is CASSDRIGRELFF.